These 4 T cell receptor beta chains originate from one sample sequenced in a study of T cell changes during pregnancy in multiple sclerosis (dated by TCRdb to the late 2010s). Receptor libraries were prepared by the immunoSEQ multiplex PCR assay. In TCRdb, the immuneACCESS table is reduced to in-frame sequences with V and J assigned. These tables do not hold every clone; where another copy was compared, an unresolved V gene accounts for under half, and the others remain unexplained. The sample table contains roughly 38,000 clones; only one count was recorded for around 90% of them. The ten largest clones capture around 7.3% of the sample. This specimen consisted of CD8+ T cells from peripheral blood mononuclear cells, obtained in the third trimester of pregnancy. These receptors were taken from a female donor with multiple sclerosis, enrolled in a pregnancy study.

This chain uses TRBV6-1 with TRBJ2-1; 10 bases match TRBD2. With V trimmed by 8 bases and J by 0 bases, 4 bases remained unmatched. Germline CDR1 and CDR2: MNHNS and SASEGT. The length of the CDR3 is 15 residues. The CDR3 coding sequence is TGTGCCAGCGTGGTAGCGGGGGGCTCCTACAATGAGCAGTTCTTC. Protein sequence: CASVVAGGSYNEQFF.

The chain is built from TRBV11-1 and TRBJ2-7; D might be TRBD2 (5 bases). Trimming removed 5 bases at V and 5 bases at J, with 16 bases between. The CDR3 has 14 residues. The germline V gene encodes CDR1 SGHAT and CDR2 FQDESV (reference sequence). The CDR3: CASSARLRLNEQYF. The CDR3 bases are TGTGCCAGCAGCGCCCGACTAAGGCTCAACGAGCAGTACTTC.

The CDR3 region is CASTPLAGGRETQYF. DNA for the CDR3: TGTGCCAGCACCCCACTAGCGGGGGGGCGTGAGACCCAGTACTTC. This rearrangement joins TRBV7-8 to TRBJ2-5; 13 nucleotides agree with TRBD2. CDR3 size: 15 residues. V shed 7 bases and J 5 bases; nucleotides not matched to a gene: 7. CDR1 is SGHVS and CDR2 is FQNEAQ in the germline V gene. The variable domain in full, completed from reference TRBV7-8 and TRBJ2-5, reads GAGVSQSPRYKVAKRGQDVALRCDPISGHVSLFWYQQALGQGPEFLTYFQNEAQLDKSGLPSDRFFAERPEGSVSTLKIQRTQQEDSAVYLCASTPLAGGRETQYFGPGTRLLVL.

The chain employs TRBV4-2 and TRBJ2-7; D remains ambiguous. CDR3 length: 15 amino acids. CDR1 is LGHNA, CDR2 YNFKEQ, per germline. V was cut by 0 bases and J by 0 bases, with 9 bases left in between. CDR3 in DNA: TGTGCCAGCAGCCAAGATCCAGCGAGCTCCTACGAGCAGTACTTC. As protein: CASSQDPASSYEQYF.